A selection of T cell receptor beta chains follows, all from one sample in a study of regulatory T cells in long-lasting Graves disease. Using its own MiXCR run on the multiplex PCR reads, TCRdb lists one record per CDR3 protein. The data hold a few hundred thousand distinct CDR3 sequences, with 22% observed a single time. The specimen comprised peripheral blood mononuclear cells (PBMCs), sampled when the disease was refractory, from a patient treated with antithyroid drugs. These receptors all stem from a female donor with Graves disease. Both conserved end residues are part of each CDR3. D genes are given only for firm matches. Size is omitted from some rows. Given values are once, few, many or a class for expanded clones.

d_call j_call clone_size v_call cdr3_nt cdr3_aa
. TRBJ1-1 many TRBV27 TGTGCCAGCAGCGCAACAGGGTCCACTGAAGCTTTCTTT CASSATGSTEAFF
. TRBJ1-5 many TRBV28 TGTGCCAGCAGGCTACCTTGGGGAAGCAATCAGCCCCAGCATTTT CASRLPWGSNQPQHF
TRBD1 TRBJ1-1 many TRBV15 TGTGCCACCAAAAAGGACAGGGGAGCGAACACTGAAGCTTTCTTT CATKKDRGANTEAFF
. TRBJ2-5 . TRBV4-2 TGTGCCAGCAGCCAGGGGGCCGCGACAGCAGAGACCCAGTACTTC CASSQGAATAETQYF
TRBD1 TRBJ1-4 few TRBV9 TGTGCCAGCAGCGTGGACAGGGGCTCTGAAAAACTGTTTTTT CASSVDRGSEKLFF
TRBD2 TRBJ2-1 few TRBV28 TGTGCCAGCAGTTTTGATTGGGGGGGGTACAATGAGCAGTTCTTC CASSFDWGGYNEQFF
. TRBJ2-6 . TRBV4-3 TGCGCCAGCAGCCAAGAATTAGGGACTGGGGCCAACGTCCTGACTTTC CASSQELGTGANVLTF
TRBD2 TRBJ2-7 many TRBV6-5 TGTGCCAGCAGTTACTCGAAATCGACTAGCTCGGCCTACGAGCAGTACTTC CASSYSKSTSSAYEQYF
. TRBJ2-1 once TRBV12-3/TRBV12-4 TGTGCCAGCAGTAGCAGGCCATCCCTCCTCGAGTTCTTC CASSSRPSLLEFF
TRBD1 TRBJ2-2 few TRBV7-3 TGTGCCAGCAGCCCATCCGGGACAGGGGTTTCCGGGGAGCTGTTTTTT CASSPSGTGVSGELFF
. TRBJ1-3 . TRBV6-5 TGTGCCAGCAGTTACTCGGGCATTGGAAACACCATATATTTT CASSYSGIGNTIYF
TRBD2 TRBJ2-7 . TRBV6-4 TGTGCCAGCAGCCAACCAGCGGGAGGGCCAATAACCTACGAGCAGTACTTC CASSQPAGGPITYEQYF
. TRBJ1-3 . TRBV9 TGTGCCAGCAGCGTAGTCGGTTCCGGAAACACCATATATTTT CASSVVGSGNTIYF
. TRBJ2-7 few TRBV4-1 TGCGCCAGCAGCCAAGATTCGGGGGTAACGGCCTACGAGCAGTACTTC CASSQDSGVTAYEQYF
TRBD1 TRBJ1-2 . TRBV28 TGTGCCAGCAGTCTCCCCGGGACAGGGTATGATGGCTACACCTTC CASSLPGTGYDGYTF
. TRBJ1-1 . TRBV10-3 TGTGCCATCCGCAGTATGAACACTGAAGCTTTCTTT CAIRSMNTEAFF
. TRBJ1-4 many TRBV12-3/TRBV12-4 TGTGCCAGCAGGGACGTTGCGGGGGAAAAACTGTTTTTT CASRDVAGEKLFF
. TRBJ1-1 . TRBV27 TGTGCCAGCAGTTTACAGGGGTCGATCACTGAAGCTTTCTTT CASSLQGSITEAFF
. TRBJ1-3 many TRBV28 TGTGCCAGCAGTTTAGTGGGGCAGAGCTCTGGAAACACCATATATTTT CASSLVGQSSGNTIYF
. TRBJ1-2 . TRBV27 TGTGCCAGCAGTATCAGCGCATACTATGGCTACACCTTC CASSISAYYGYTF
TRBD2 TRBJ2-7 . TRBV4-3 TGCGCCAGCAGCCAAGATCGACGGAGGACTAGCGGGAGCGAGCAGTACTTC CASSQDRRRTSGSEQYF
TRBD2 TRBJ2-7 many TRBV6-2/TRBV6-3 TGTGCCAGCAGTTTCCGGGACTACCACTCCTACGAGCAGTACTTC CASSFRDYHSYEQYF
TRBD2 TRBJ2-2 many TRBV28 TGTGCCAGCAGTTACGAGAGCGGGAGGTACACCGGGGAGCTGTTTTTT CASSYESGRYTGELFF
. TRBJ2-7 many TRBV6-1 TGTGCCAGCAGTAACTCCAGGGACGAGCAGTACTTC CASSNSRDEQYF
. TRBJ1-4 . TRBV7-2 TGTGCCAGCAGCTTAGTAAGCACAGGGCAGAATGAAAAACTGTTTTTT CASSLVSTGQNEKLFF
. TRBJ1-4 . TRBV5-5 TGTGCCAGCAGCCGGGACATAGCTAATGAAAAACTGTTTTTT CASSRDIANEKLFF
. TRBJ1-1 . TRBV30 TGTGCCTGGAGCCACGGGCCGGGATCCGAAGCTTTCTTT CAWSHGPGSEAFF
TRBD1 TRBJ2-1 . TRBV15 TGTGCCACCAGCAGAGATTCGCCGGGACAGGGGAAGCATGAGCAGTTCTTC CATSRDSPGQGKHEQFF
. TRBJ2-7 . TRBV20-1 TGCAGTGCTAGAGATGGGTTCGGGGTTTCCTACGAGCAGTACTTC CSARDGFGVSYEQYF
. TRBJ2-5 many TRBV7-2 TGTGCCAGCAGCCCTTCCCCGGAGGGAGCCGAGACCCAGTACTTC CASSPSPEGAETQYF
TRBD1 TRBJ1-5 many TRBV20-1 TGCAGTGCTGAGGGGGACAGGGGACATTATAGCAATCAGCCCCAGCATTTT CSAEGDRGHYSNQPQHF
TRBD2 TRBJ2-5 few TRBV14 TGTGCCAGCAGTCAAATTCGGACTAGCGACCAAGAGACCCAGTACTTC CASSQIRTSDQETQYF
. TRBJ1-4 many TRBV28 TGTGCCAGCAATTCGGGACAAGCTGCAACTAATGAAAAACTGTTTTTT CASNSGQAATNEKLFF
. TRBJ1-5 few TRBV10-3 TGTGCCATCAGCACTTTTCCGGGCAATCAGCCCCAGCATTTT CAISTFPGNQPQHF
TRBD1 TRBJ1-1 many TRBV28 TGTGCCAGCAGCCCAGGGGGCCGGGACACTGAAGCTTTCTTT CASSPGGRDTEAFF
TRBD2 TRBJ2-5 . TRBV5-6 TGTGCCAGCAGCTTGGAGCGGGGCCCCGAGACCCAGTACTTC CASSLERGPETQYF
TRBD2 TRBJ2-5 . TRBV2 TGTGCCTGCAGAGGACTAGCGGGACCGTACGAGACCCAGTACTTC CACRGLAGPYETQYF
TRBD1 TRBJ1-3 . TRBV2 TGTGCCAGCGACCAGGGGGACAGGGGCTCTGGAAACACCATATATTTT CASDQGDRGSGNTIYF
. TRBJ2-3 once TRBV4-1 TGCGCCAGCAGCCAAGACAGCACAGATACGCAGTATTTT CASSQDSTDTQYF
. TRBJ2-7 once TRBV5-1 TGCGCCAGCAGCTGGGTGAGGGGAGAGGACGAGCAGTACTTC CASSWVRGEDEQYF
. TRBJ2-7 many TRBV7-2 TGTGCCAGCAGCCGTACTACAGGGAGCTCCTACGAGCAGTACTTC CASSRTTGSSYEQYF
. TRBJ1-6 many TRBV5-1 TGCGCCAGCAGCTTGTCCAGCGACGGACTGGGTTCACCCCTCCACTTT CASSLSSDGLGSPLHF
TRBD2 TRBJ2-1 few TRBV7-2 TGTGCCAGCAGCTTAGCGGGAGGGCGCTTTGACAATGAGCAGTTCTTC CASSLAGGRFDNEQFF
. TRBJ1-2 many TRBV6-1 TGTGCCAGCAGTGCGGACGTTGGCTACACCTTC CASSADVGYTF
TRBD1 TRBJ2-2 . TRBV4-3 TGCGCCAGCAGCCAAGAGACAGGGGAGGACACCGGGGAGCTGTTTTTT CASSQETGEDTGELFF
. TRBJ1-5 few TRBV6-1 TGTGCCAGCAGAAAAACAGGGATGAATCAGCCCCAGCATTTT CASRKTGMNQPQHF
. TRBJ2-2 few TRBV27 TGTGCCAGCAGTTTAATGGGGCAGAACACCGGGGAGCTGTTTTTT CASSLMGQNTGELFF
. TRBJ1-5 many TRBV6-1 TGTGCCAGCAAATTTAGCCAGGGTAGCAATCAGCCCCAGCATTTT CASKFSQGSNQPQHF
. TRBJ1-1 many TRBV12-3/TRBV12-4 TGTGCCAGCAGCCTGACACCTGTCAACACTGAAGCTTTCTTT CASSLTPVNTEAFF
. TRBJ1-3 few TRBV7-2 TGTGCCAGCAGCCCCCGGCAGGGACACGGAAACTCTGGAAACACCATATATTTT CASSPRQGHGNSGNTIYF